One and the same sample provided the 32 T cell receptor beta chains below, sequenced in a study of early T cells in non-severe SARS-CoV-2 infection. TCRdb reprocessed the 5' RACE reads with MiXCR, giving one entry per CDR3 protein. The sample shows about 100,000 distinct CDR3 sequences, about 12% of them seen only once. Sequenced input: whole blood. Source of these receptors: an adult who was a healthcare worker with PCR-confirmed SARS-CoV-2 infection or an uninfected control (not recorded which).

This clonotype was counted ten times or more. The rearrangement links TRBV28 to TRBJ2-7; no clear D gene. The V gene lost 5 bases and the J gene lost 0 bases, with 11 bases spanning the gap. CDR1 is MDHEN and CDR2 is SYDVKM in the germline V gene. The CDR3 sequence is 14 residues long. CDR3 coding DNA: TGTGCCAGCAGTGCCCCGAGCAGCTCCTACGAGCAGTACTTC. Protein product: CASSAPSSSYEQYF.

There are many counts of this clonotype. The CDR3 protein is CASSLRGASYEQYF. The CDR3 DNA follows: TGTGCCAGCAGCTTAAGGGGGGCTTCCTACGAGCAGTACTTC. The rearrangement joins TRBV7-8 to TRBJ2-7; perhaps D is TRBD1 or TRBD2 (6 bases each). This CDR3 spans 14 amino acids. V lost 2 bases and J lost 1, with 9 bases in between. Germline V gene data show CDR1 as SGHVS and CDR2 as FQNEAQ.

This clonotype was detected ten times or more. The V call is TRBV7-2, the J call TRBJ1-2; D uncertain. This CDR3 region has 13 residues. Per germline, CDR1 SGHTA and CDR2 FQGNSA. V was shortened by 2 bases and J by 4 bases, with 8 bases between the two germline ends. The CDR3 reads CASSLSAGYGYTF. CDR3 in DNA: TGTGCCAGCAGCTTATCGGCGGGCTATGGCTACACCTTC.

The chain joins TRBV19 to TRBJ2-7; TRBD1 agrees at 9 bases. The CDR3 contains 15 residues. Looked up from germline, CDR1 is LNHDA and CDR2 is SQIVND (reference sequence). With V trimmed by 6 bases and J by 4 bases, 10 bases remained unmatched. CDR3 in DNA: TGTGCCAGTAGGAAGGAAGGACAGGGGAGTTACGAGCAGTACTTC. This encodes CASRKEGQGSYEQYF.

The chain recombines TRBV7-9 with TRBJ2-5; D possibly corresponds to TRBD2 (5 bases). The V end was cut by 5 bases, the J end by 0 bases, with 13 bases between. The CDR3 is made up of 15 amino acids. Germline assignment: CDR1 SEHNR and CDR2 FQNEAQ (reference sequence). Here the CDR3 DNA reads TGTGCCAGCAGCCTAGGCGGAGGATACCAAGAGACCCAGTACTTC. Its translation: CASSLGGGYQETQYF.

This clonotype was seen only a few times. The chain combines TRBV5-6 with TRBJ2-1, with no clear D. This CDR3 is built from 14 residues. Trimming removed 3 bases at V and 7 bases at J, with 14 bases between. Germline V gene data show CDR1 as SGHDT and CDR2 as YYEEEE. The CDR3 sequence is CASSSSSSGNEQFF. CDR3 bases: TGTGCCAGCAGCTCAAGCTCCAGTGGAAATGAGCAGTTCTTC.

This clonotype was seen ten or more times. This chain links TRBV29-1 with TRBJ2-3; possibly TRBD1 or TRBD2 for D (6 bases each). In germline, CDR1 is SQVTM, CDR2 ANQGSEA. Deletions cut 7 bases from V and 0 bases from J, with 14 bases between. This CDR3 comprises 14 residues. The CDR3 protein is CSARGGISTDTQYF. CDR3 nucleotide sequence: TGCAGCGCCCGAGGGGGGATTAGCACAGATACGCAGTATTTT.

This clonotype came up a few times. This chain links TRBV5-1 with TRBJ2-7, with D hard to call. The V gene lost 7 bases and the J gene lost 0 bases, with 11 bases spanning the gap. Germline values: CDR1 SGHRS, CDR2 YFSETQ. The CDR3 is made up of 13 amino acids. The DNA for the CDR3 is TGCGCCAGCGGATCCACTGGCTCCTACGAGCAGTACTTC. Protein: CASGSTGSYEQYF.

The table lists this clonotype with many counts. The CDR3 DNA reads TGTGCCAGCAGCCAAGACACAGTGGCTTTCTTT. Encoded protein: CASSQDTVAFF. V gene TRBV3-1 combines with J gene TRBJ1-1, with D uncertain. Trimming took 0 bases from V and 11 from J, leaving 7 bases between them. Germline CDR1 is LGHDT and CDR2 is YNNKEL (reference sequence). The CDR3 sequence is 11 residues long.

The V call is TRBV6-2 or TRBV6-3, the J call TRBJ2-1, with 7 bases matching TRBD2. This CDR3 region has 14 residues. The germline V gene encodes CDR1 MNHEY and CDR2 SVGEGT. The V and J ends lost 7 bases and 7 bases, in that order; junction bases with no gene match: 10. The CDR3 DNA reads as TGTGCCAGCATTAGGGAGGGTTCCCCAAATGAGCAGTTCTTC. Encoded protein: CASIREGSPNEQFF.

The rearrangement links TRBV6-1 to TRBJ2-2; the match to TRBD2 covers 8 bases. The CDR3 extends over 15 amino acids. The V gene's germline CDR1 is MNHNS and CDR2 SASEGT. The V and J ends lost 8 bases and 6 bases, in that order; junction bases with no gene match: 11. The CDR3 sequence is CASAEPSGSPGELFF. The CDR3 nucleotides are TGTGCCAGCGCGGAGCCCAGCGGGAGTCCCGGGGAGCTGTTTTTT.

The chain has TRBV9 and TRBJ2-3; perhaps D is TRBD1 or TRBD2 (5 bases each). The germline V gene has CDR1 SGDLS and CDR2 YYNGEE. The V gene lost 6 bases and the J gene lost 4 bases, with 15 bases spanning the gap. This CDR3 comprises 14 residues. CDR3 residues: CASNRDMGADTQYF. The CDR3 DNA reads as TGTGCCAGCAACCGGGATATGGGGGCAGATACGCAGTATTTT.

This clonotype was seen more than once but under ten times. This sequence joins TRBV12-3 or TRBV12-4 and TRBJ2-3; D not certain. This CDR3 is 12 amino acids long. The V end was cut by 3 bases, the J end by 6 bases, with 7 bases between. CDR3 bases: TGTGCCAGCAGTTTTGTGGAGGATACGCAGTATTTT. Translated, it gives CASSFVEDTQYF.

The sample holds a few counts of this clonotype. This chain uses TRBV28 with TRBJ2-2; tentatively, D is TRBD2 (5 bases). The CDR3 spans 14 residues. Germline lookup yields CDR1 MDHEN and CDR2 SYDVKM. V was clipped by 5 bases and J by 6 bases, with 13 bases between them. CDR3 in amino acids: CASSPGFGSGELFF. The CDR3 nucleotides read TGTGCCAGCAGTCCGGGGTTCGGTTCCGGGGAGCTGTTTTTT.

A note on this clonotype: A much larger clone lies a single base off, so this may be a read error. The chain carries TRBV11-2 and TRBJ2-1, with unresolved D. V was cut by 0 bases and J by 0 bases, with 18 bases left in between. CDR3 size: 19 residues. Per germline, CDR1 SGHAT and CDR2 FQNNGV. CDR3 in amino acids: CASSLDPRLILSSYNEQFF. CDR3 nucleotide sequence: TGTGCCAGCAGCTTAGATCCCAGGTTGATACTGAGCTCCTACAATGAGCAGTTCTTC.

The chain links TRBV12-3 or TRBV12-4 to TRBJ2-1; D might be TRBD1 or TRBD2, each matching 5 bases. The CDR3 consists of 15 residues. Trimming took 5 bases from V and 6 from J, leaving 17 bases between them. CDR3 DNA sequence: TGTGCCAGCAGTCGGGGACCGGCAGGTAGCAATGAGCAGTTCTTC. Protein product: CASSRGPAGSNEQFF.

The V gene is TRBV19, the J gene TRBJ2-3; the match to TRBD2 covers 8 bases. This CDR3 spans 15 amino acids. The germline gives CDR1 LNHDA, CDR2 SQIVND (reference sequence). J lost 8 bases, V lost 7 bases, and 14 bases had no gene match. The CDR3 loop reads CASKKGLAGDVTQYF. The DNA of the CDR3 is TGTGCCAGTAAAAAGGGGCTAGCGGGTGACGTTACGCAGTATTTT.

The rearrangement uses TRBV9 and TRBJ1-2; TRBD1 agrees at 9 bases. With V trimmed by 0 bases and J by 4 bases, 7 bases remained unmatched. The CDR3 extends over 16 amino acids. Germline V gene sequence: CDR1 SGDLS, CDR2 YYNGEE. The CDR3 coding sequence is TGTGCCAGCAGCGTAGGGGGACAGGGAACCCTCTATGGCTACACCTTC. It is translated as CASSVGGQGTLYGYTF.

In its sample, this clonotype was seen a few times. This chain links TRBV6-2 or TRBV6-3 with TRBJ1-5; TRBD1 is a possible D gene (6 bases). CDR3 size: 17 residues. CDR1 is MNHEY, CDR2 SVGEGT, per germline. Trimming removed 7 bases at V and 2 bases at J, with 21 bases between. DNA for the CDR3: TGTGCCAGCACCTCCCGGGAGGGGGGCCGGGGCAATCAGCCCCAGCATTTT. Its protein product is CASTSREGGRGNQPQHF.

This clonotype was counted only a few times. V is TRBV2 and J is TRBJ2-3, with 8 nucleotides matching TRBD2. V dropped 6 bases and J dropped 3; count of bases not matched to a gene: 14. The V gene's germline CDR1 is SNHLY and CDR2 FYNNEI. This CDR3 is 17 amino acids long. The CDR3 protein is CASRNELADKGTDTQYF. The DNA of the CDR3 is TGTGCCAGCAGGAACGAACTAGCGGACAAAGGGACAGATACGCAGTATTTT.

This clonotype was observed a few times. J is TRBJ2-3 and V is TRBV20-1; the D gene could be TRBD1 or TRBD2 (5 bases each). The germline gives CDR1 DFQATT, CDR2 SNEGSKA (reference sequence). CDR3 length equals 15 residues. Trimming removed 3 bases at V and 4 bases at J, with 17 bases between. This CDR3 is CSARGRLVWADTQYF. CDR3 bases: TGCAGTGCTAGGGGACGGCTAGTGTGGGCAGATACGCAGTATTTT.

This chain joins TRBV5-1 and TRBJ1-2; 9 positions agree with TRBD1. J gave up 2 bases and V 2 bases, and 4 bases lay outside the gene matches. The germline CDR1 and CDR2 sequences are SGHRS and YFSETQ. The CDR3 totals 15 residues. CDR3 DNA sequence: TGCGCCAGCAGCTTTGGTGGGACAGGGAACTATGGCTACACCTTC. Translation: CASSFGGTGNYGYTF. The complete variable domain, with remaining parts taken from reference TRBV5-1 and TRBJ1-2, reads KAGVTQTPRYLIKTRGQQVTLSCSPISGHRSVSWYQQTPGQGLQFLFEYFSETQRNKGNFPGRFSGRQFSNSRSEMNVSTLELGDSALYLCASSFGGTGNYGYTFGSGTRLTVV.

The genes are TRBV20-1 and TRBJ1-2; D gene uncertain. Per germline, CDR1 DFQATT and CDR2 SNEGSKA (reference sequence). Trimming removed 7 bases from V and 6 bases from J, with 6 bases in between. The CDR3 runs to 9 residues. The CDR3 protein is CSGGDGYTF. The CDR3 DNA is TGCAGTGGGGGAGATGGCTACACCTTC.

This clonotype occurred a few times. J is TRBJ2-3 and V is TRBV20-1; TRBD2 agrees at 9 bases. The CDR3 contains 12 residues. J was trimmed by 3 bases and V by 6 bases; bases with no gene match: 1. The germline CDR1 and CDR2 sequences are DFQATT and SNEGSKA (reference sequence). This CDR3 reads CSALAGTDTQYF. The CDR3 coding sequence is TGCAGTGCCCTAGCGGGGACAGATACGCAGTATTTT.

The J gene is TRBJ2-7, the V gene TRBV20-1, with 9 bases lining up with TRBD2. Germline loops: CDR1 DFQATT, CDR2 SNEGSKA (reference sequence). This CDR3 comprises 15 residues. V dropped 5 bases and J dropped 4; count of bases not matched to a gene: 12. This chain's CDR3 is CSAHSWTSVEYEQYF. The CDR3 region has the DNA TGCAGTGCTCATTCCTGGACTAGCGTTGAATACGAGCAGTACTTC.

This clonotype was recorded a few times. The chain couples TRBV6-1 to TRBJ1-6; 10 bases are shared with TRBD1. The CDR3 covers 13 residues. Germline V gene lookup returns CDR1 MNHNS and CDR2 SASEGT. V shed 11 bases and J 6 bases; nucleotides not matched to a gene: 4. CDR3 sequence (DNA): TGTGCCGCGGACAGGGGGACTAATTCACCCCTCCACTTT. Residues: CAADRGTNSPLHF.

This rearrangement joins TRBV11-2 to TRBJ2-6; unclear D gene. In germline, CDR1 is SGHAT, CDR2 FQNNGV. This CDR3 is 17 amino acids long. Trimming took off 4 bases at V and 0 bases at J, with 13 bases between the two ends. The CDR3 DNA is TGTGCCAGCAGCTCCCTCCCGACGGTCTCTGGGGCCAACGTCCTGACTTTC. Translation gives CASSSLPTVSGANVLTF.

This clonotype was picked up many times. The genes are TRBV20-1 and TRBJ2-7; TRBD2 matches at 11 bases. V was clipped by 3 bases and J by 4 bases; unmatched bases: 11. Germline V gene lookup returns CDR1 DFQATT and CDR2 SNEGSKA (reference sequence). The CDR3 totals 16 residues. This chain's CDR3 is CSASLFLAGGRYEQYF. As DNA, the CDR3 is TGCAGTGCTAGTCTTTTCCTAGCGGGAGGTAGATACGAGCAGTACTTC.

The chain couples TRBV5-4 to TRBJ2-6; tentative D call: TRBD2 (5 bases). CDR1 SGHNT and CDR2 YYREEE come from the germline V gene (reference sequence). Trimming cost V 1 base and J 5 bases, with 10 bases left between them. CDR3 length: 15 residues. The CDR3 loop reads CASSLTEGRANVLTF. Written as DNA, the CDR3 is TGTGCCAGCAGCTTGACAGAGGGCAGGGCCAACGTCCTGACTTTC.

This clonotype was recorded many times. V usage is TRBV6-5 and J usage is TRBJ2-1; TRBD2 matches 11 bases. Per germline, CDR1 MNHEY and CDR2 SVGAGI. The CDR3 spans 15 residues. Trimming took 4 bases from V and 8 from J; bases not matched to a gene: 7. The CDR3 nucleotides read TGTGCCAGCAGTTGGACTAGCGGGCCCAGGGATGAGCAGTTCTTC. Translated: CASSWTSGPRDEQFF.

The chain employs TRBV29-1 and TRBJ2-1; D is unclear. Germline-derived CDR1 and CDR2 are SQVTM and ANQGSEA. Trimming pared 2 bases from V and 8 bases from J, leaving 7 bases between. The length of the CDR3 is 11 residues. CDR3 region: CSVEQLHEQFF. The CDR3 region has the DNA TGCAGCGTTGAACAACTTCATGAGCAGTTCTTC.

V is TRBV6-5 and J is TRBJ1-2, with 7 bases lining up with TRBD1. Germline loops: CDR1 MNHEY, CDR2 SVGAGI. J gave up 3 bases and V 6 bases, and 4 bases lay outside the gene matches. The CDR3 is 13 amino acids. As DNA, the CDR3 is TGTGCCAGCAGAATTGGACAGGACTATGGCTACACCTTC. Protein: CASRIGQDYGYTF.